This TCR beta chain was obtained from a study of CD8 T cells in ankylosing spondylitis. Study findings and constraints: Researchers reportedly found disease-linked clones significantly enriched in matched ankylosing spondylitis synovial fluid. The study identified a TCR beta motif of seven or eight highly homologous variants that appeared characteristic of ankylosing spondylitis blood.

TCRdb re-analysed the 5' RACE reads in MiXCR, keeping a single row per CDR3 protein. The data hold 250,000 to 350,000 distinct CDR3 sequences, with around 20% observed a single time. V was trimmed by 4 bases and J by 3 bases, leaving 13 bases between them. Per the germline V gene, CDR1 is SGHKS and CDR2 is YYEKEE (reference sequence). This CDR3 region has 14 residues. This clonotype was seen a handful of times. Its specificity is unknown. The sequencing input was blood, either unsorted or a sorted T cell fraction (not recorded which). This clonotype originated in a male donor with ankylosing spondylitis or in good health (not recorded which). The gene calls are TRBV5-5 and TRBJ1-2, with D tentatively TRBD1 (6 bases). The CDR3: CASSRTGLDYGYTF. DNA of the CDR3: TGTGCCAGCAGCCGTACAGGGCTTGACTATGGCTACACCTTC.